This TCR beta chain was retrieved from a study of shared clonotypes between healthy human individuals. Overall study results and limits: An anticipated effect of sequencing depth on clonotype sharing among donors was recognized.

The method was immunoSEQ multiplex PCR; TCRdb's version includes in-frame clones alone and lacks a portion of them. Of about 380,000 clones listed, about 96% were seen once; the top ten hold less than 0.35%. Germline CDR1 is LNHDA and CDR2 is SQIVND (reference sequence). This CDR3 contains 14 residues. The ends lost 2 bases at V and 3 bases at J; junction bases unmatched: 1. With CCR7-negative CD45RA+ TemRA cells, CD45RO+ cells were combined in CD8 memory. In the case of this clone: No antigen is known for it.

The V gene is TRBV19, the J gene TRBJ2-1, with 7 bases matching TRBD2. The sample comprised memory CD8+ T cells sorted from blood. Subset described: CD45RO+ cells pooled with CCR7-negative TemRA cells. The source is a man aged 25 to 40 in good health. This chain's CDR3 is CASSISGDYNEQFF. DNA of the CDR3: TGTGCCAGTAGTATAAGCGGGGACTACAATGAGCAGTTCTTC.